This T cell receptor (beta chain) was sequenced in a study of blood T cell repertoires in COVID-19. Overall study context: Whether acute or convalescent, the COVID-19 samples came from the United States, Italy and Spain. Sample material is recorded as cDNA or gDNA derived from T cells, B-cell-depleted T cells, or PBMCs.

V was trimmed by 5 bases and J by 8 bases, leaving 7 bases between them. Per germline, CDR1 MDHEN and CDR2 SYDVKM. The CDR3 totals 11 residues. Original analysis: Reference gene primer amplification gave nucleated cell count estimates. Measured with immunoSEQ multiplex PCR; TCRdb has only the in-frame clones, and not every one. The DNA gave D and trimming, while V, J and clone size come from that table. This sample has 200,000 or so clones, with less than 90% found just once. The sample comprised peripheral blood. The TCR sequence derives from a woman between 35 and 50 years old with acute or convalescent COVID-19. This sequence joins TRBV28 and TRBJ1-3; D is possibly TRBD1 (5 bases). The CDR3 loop reads CASSGDYTIYF. CDR3 DNA: TGTGCCAGCAGTGGGGACTACACCATATATTTT.